This is a list of T cell receptor beta chains from one sample in a study of identical twins. TCRdb re-derived calls from the 5' RACE reads in MiXCR, one entry per CDR3 protein. The table records 1.5 million to 2 million distinct CDR3 sequences, about 31% of them present only once. The sample taken for sequencing was cord blood. The receptors were gathered from a newborn girl in good health. CDR3s include the opening cysteine and the closing phenylalanine or tryptophan. The D gene is left open where the match is weak. Not all rows give a size; the values are once, few, many and, for expanded clones, a class.

CDR3	DNA	D	size	V	J	length
CSAPTGTLTDTQYF	TGCAGTGCTCCCACCGGGACTCTCACAGATACGCAGTATTTT	NA	NA	TRBV20-1	TRBJ2-3	14
CASSYDRLDEQFF	TGTGCCAGCAGTTACGACAGGCTCGATGAGCAGTTCTTC	NA	NA	TRBV6-6	TRBJ2-1	13
CAGSWASGGLSYEQYF	TGTGCCGGCAGCTGGGCTAGCGGGGGCCTCTCCTACGAGCAGTACTTC	TRBD2	NA	TRBV5-5	TRBJ2-7	16
CASSQAGLAPYEQYF	TGTGCCAGCAGCCAAGCGGGACTAGCGCCCTACGAGCAGTACTTC	TRBD2	few	TRBV3-1	TRBJ2-7	15
CASSQVGPPQETQYF	TGTGCCAGCAGCCAAGTAGGCCCACCCCAAGAGACCCAGTACTTC	NA	NA	TRBV4-2	TRBJ2-5	15
CASSLRAVSSYGQYF	TGTGCCAGCAGCCTCAGGGCTGTAAGCTCCTACGGGCAGTACTTC	NA	NA	TRBV27	TRBJ2-7	15
CASSLQGPYNEQFF	TGTGCCAGCAGCCTACAGGGGCCTTACAATGAGCAGTTCTTC	TRBD1	many	TRBV11-3	TRBJ2-1	14
CASSFADRANTEAFF	TGCGCCAGCAGCTTTGCGGACAGGGCGAACACTGAAGCTTTCTTT	TRBD1	few	TRBV5-1	TRBJ1-1	15
CSARRGIYEQYF	TGCAGTGCTAGACGGGGGATTTACGAGCAGTACTTC	NA	NA	TRBV20-1	TRBJ2-7	12
CSARHRTGNNEQYF	TGCAGTGCTAGACACAGGACAGGGAACAATGAGCAGTACTTC	TRBD1	NA	TRBV20-1	TRBJ2-7	14
CASSYGTELNEKLFF	TGTGCCAGCAGTTACGGGACAGAGCTTAATGAAAAACTGTTTTTT	TRBD1	NA	TRBV6-6	TRBJ1-4	15
CASSHPPWQGGLGYEQYF	TGTGCCAGCAGCCACCCACCCTGGCAGGGGGGCTTAGGGTACGAGCAGTACTTC	NA	NA	TRBV6-1	TRBJ2-7	18
CASSEGQGQGGYTF	TGTGCCAGCAGCGAAGGACAGGGCCAAGGGGGCTACACCTTC	TRBD1	few	TRBV6-6	TRBJ1-2	14
CSARDSGTSPYNEQFF	TGCAGTGCTAGAGACTCCGGGACTAGCCCCTACAATGAGCAGTTCTTC	TRBD2	few	TRBV20-1	TRBJ2-1	16
CASSLLMAGNNQPQHF	TGTGCCAGCAGCTTGTTAATGGCAGGGAACAATCAGCCCCAGCATTTT	NA	NA	TRBV5-6	TRBJ1-5	16
CATRRSDRPNEQFF	TGTGCCACGCGTCGATCGGACAGGCCCAATGAGCAGTTCTTC	TRBD1	NA	TRBV2	TRBJ2-1	14
CSARVIPGTGLAYEQYF	TGCAGTGCTAGAGTTATCCCCGGGACAGGGTTGGCCTACGAGCAGTACTTC	TRBD1	NA	TRBV20-1	TRBJ2-7	17
CSARSVGQGYEQYF	TGCAGTGCTAGATCGGTGGGACAGGGCTACGAGCAGTACTTC	TRBD1	NA	TRBV20-1	TRBJ2-7	14
CASSSQQLAGVTDTQYF	TGTGCCAGCAGCTCTCAACAACTAGCGGGGGTCACAGATACGCAGTATTTT	TRBD2	NA	TRBV11-2	TRBJ2-3	17
CASSRKGLASTGELFF	TGTGCCAGCAGCCGAAAGGGACTAGCGTCCACCGGGGAGCTGTTTTTT	TRBD2	NA	TRBV7-9	TRBJ2-2	16
CASSLTGNNYGYTF	TGTGCCAGCAGCTTGACAGGGAATAACTATGGCTACACCTTC	TRBD1	many	TRBV12-3/TRBV12-4	TRBJ1-2	14
CASSLNAGYNSPLHF	TGTGCCAGCAGTTTAAATGCAGGGTATAATTCACCCCTCCACTTT	NA	few	TRBV12-3/TRBV12-4	TRBJ1-6	15
CASGRQEGTSGNTIYF	TGTGCCAGCGGACGACAGGAGGGTACCTCTGGAAACACCATATATTTT	NA	NA	TRBV6-6	TRBJ1-3	16
CSVAPGPSAGYTF	TGCAGCGTGGCTCCGGGGCCCTCTGCGGGCTACACCTTC	NA	few	TRBV29-1	TRBJ1-2	13
CASSYSIQGAGGYTF	TGTGCCAGCAGTTACTCGATTCAGGGGGCCGGGGGCTACACCTTC	TRBD1	NA	TRBV6-5	TRBJ1-2	15
CASSEGREISPLHF	TGTGCCAGCAGCGAGGGGAGGGAGATTTCACCCCTCCACTTT	NA	NA	TRBV6-5	TRBJ1-6	14
CASSEFRGPNTPLHF	TGTGCCAGCAGTGAATTCCGGGGGCCTAATACACCCCTCCACTTT	NA	NA	TRBV6-1	TRBJ1-6	15
CTSSQVDRSSYEQYF	TGCACCAGCAGCCAAGTGGACAGGAGCTCCTACGAGCAGTACTTC	TRBD1	NA	TRBV4-1	TRBJ2-7	15
CASSVSGTVQETQYF	TGTGCCAGCAGCGTTAGTGGGACCGTCCAAGAGACCCAGTACTTC	NA	NA	TRBV7-9	TRBJ2-5	15
CASSELPAGGNNEQFF	TGTGCCAGCAGTGAACTGCCAGCGGGGGGAAATAATGAGCAGTTCTTC	TRBD2	NA	TRBV2	TRBJ2-1	16
CASSEGRGRTEAFF	TGTGCCAGCAGTGAAGGGCGAGGGAGGACTGAAGCTTTCTTT	NA	few	TRBV2	TRBJ1-1	14
CASSGNGLAGRNEQFF	TGTGCCAGCAGCGGCAACGGACTAGCGGGCCGCAATGAGCAGTTCTTC	TRBD2	few	TRBV9	TRBJ2-1	16
CASSLAATGVLYEQYF	TGTGCCAGCAGCTTAGCCGCGACAGGGGTCCTCTACGAGCAGTACTTC	TRBD1	NA	TRBV7-8	TRBJ2-7	16
CASSLKGRGLYEQYF	TGTGCCAGCAGTTTAAAGGGGAGGGGCCTCTACGAGCAGTACTTC	TRBD2	NA	TRBV28	TRBJ2-7	15
CASRLSHNEQFF	TGTGCCAGCCGACTGTCACACAATGAGCAGTTCTTC	NA	few	TRBV27	TRBJ2-1	12
CSAIERASGTRGQYF	TGCAGTGCCATAGAGCGGGCTAGCGGGACTCGAGGGCAGTACTTC	TRBD2	NA	TRBV20-1	TRBJ2-7	15
CASSLGWLPYNEQFF	TGTGCCAGCAGCTTAGGATGGCTACCCTACAATGAGCAGTTCTTC	NA	few	TRBV7-8	TRBJ2-1	15